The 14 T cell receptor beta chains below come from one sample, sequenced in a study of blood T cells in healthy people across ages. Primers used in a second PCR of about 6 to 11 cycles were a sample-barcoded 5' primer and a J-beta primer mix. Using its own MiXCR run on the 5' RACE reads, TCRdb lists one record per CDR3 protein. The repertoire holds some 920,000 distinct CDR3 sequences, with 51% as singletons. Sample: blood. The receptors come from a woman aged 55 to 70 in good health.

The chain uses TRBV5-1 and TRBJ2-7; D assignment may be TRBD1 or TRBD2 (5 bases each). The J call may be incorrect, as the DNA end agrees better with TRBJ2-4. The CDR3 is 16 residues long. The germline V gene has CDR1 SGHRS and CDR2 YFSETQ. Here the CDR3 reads CASSYVGAGLGNIQYF. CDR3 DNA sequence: TGCGCCAGCAGCTATGTCGGGGCAGGGCTGGGAAACATTCAGTACTTC.

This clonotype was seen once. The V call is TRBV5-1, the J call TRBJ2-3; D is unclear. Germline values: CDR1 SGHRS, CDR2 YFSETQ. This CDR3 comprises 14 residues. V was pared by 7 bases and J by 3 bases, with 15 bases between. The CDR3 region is CASSEPYLTDTQYF. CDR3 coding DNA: TGCGCCAGCTCCGAACCCTACCTTACAGATACGCAGTATTTT.

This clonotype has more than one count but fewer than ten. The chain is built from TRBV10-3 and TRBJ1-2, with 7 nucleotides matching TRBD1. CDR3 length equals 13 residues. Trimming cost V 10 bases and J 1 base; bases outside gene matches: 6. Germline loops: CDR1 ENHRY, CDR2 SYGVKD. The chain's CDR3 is CATWDSNNYGYTF. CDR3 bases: TGTGCCACTTGGGACAGCAATAACTATGGCTACACCTTC.

CDR3 DNA sequence: TGTGCCAGCAGTCCCCGGACTAGCGGGAGTTTTAGTTACGAGCAGTACTTC. It codes for CASSPRTSGSFSYEQYF. The chain uses TRBV6-6 and TRBJ2-5; TRBD2 aligns across 13 bases. The end of the DNA aligns better with TRBJ2-7, so the J call may be wrong. CDR1 and CDR2 from the germline V gene are MNHNY and SVGAGI (reference sequence). There are 17 residues in the CDR3.

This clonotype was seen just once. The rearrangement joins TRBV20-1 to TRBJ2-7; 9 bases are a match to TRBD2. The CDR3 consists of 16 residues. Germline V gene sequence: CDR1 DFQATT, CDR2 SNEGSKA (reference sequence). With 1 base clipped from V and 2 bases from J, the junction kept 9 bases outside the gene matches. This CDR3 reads CSARGSGTSRPYEQYF. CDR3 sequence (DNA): TGCAGTGCTAGAGGTTCCGGGACTAGCCGACCCTACGAGCAGTACTTC.

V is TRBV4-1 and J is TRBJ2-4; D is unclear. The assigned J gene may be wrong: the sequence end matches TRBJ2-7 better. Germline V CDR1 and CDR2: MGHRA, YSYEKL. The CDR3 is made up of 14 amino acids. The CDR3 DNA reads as TGCGCCAGCAGCCGCCTAGAGTCTAACTACGAGCAGTACTTC. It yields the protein CASSRLESNYEQYF.

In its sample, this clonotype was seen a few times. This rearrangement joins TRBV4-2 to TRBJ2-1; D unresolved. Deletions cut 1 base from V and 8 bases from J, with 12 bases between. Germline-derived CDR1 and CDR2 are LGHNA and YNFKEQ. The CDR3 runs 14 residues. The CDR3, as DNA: TGTGCCAGCAGCCAAGTGCCAGGTTTCGATGAGCAGTTCTTC. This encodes CASSQVPGFDEQFF.

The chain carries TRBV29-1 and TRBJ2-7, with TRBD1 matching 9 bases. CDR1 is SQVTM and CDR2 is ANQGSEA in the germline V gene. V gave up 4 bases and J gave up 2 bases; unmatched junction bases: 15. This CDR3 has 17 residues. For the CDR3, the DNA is TGCAGCGTTGCGGGTGGGACAGGGAGTTCATTCACCTACGAGCAGTACTTC. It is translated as CSVAGGTGSSFTYEQYF.

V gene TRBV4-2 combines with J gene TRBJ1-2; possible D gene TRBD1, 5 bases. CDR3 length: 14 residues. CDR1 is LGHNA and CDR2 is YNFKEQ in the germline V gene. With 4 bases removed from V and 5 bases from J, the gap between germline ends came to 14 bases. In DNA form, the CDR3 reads TGTGCCAGCAGCCCCCGGGACGGAATATATGGCTACACCTTC. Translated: CASSPRDGIYGYTF.

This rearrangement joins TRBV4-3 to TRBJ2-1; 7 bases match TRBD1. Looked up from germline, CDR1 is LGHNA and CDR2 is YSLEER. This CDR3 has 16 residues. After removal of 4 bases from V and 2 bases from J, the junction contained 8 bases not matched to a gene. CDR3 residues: CASSRSGTATYNEQFF. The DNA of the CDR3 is TGCGCCAGCAGCCGGTCCGGGACAGCCACCTACAATGAGCAGTTCTTC.

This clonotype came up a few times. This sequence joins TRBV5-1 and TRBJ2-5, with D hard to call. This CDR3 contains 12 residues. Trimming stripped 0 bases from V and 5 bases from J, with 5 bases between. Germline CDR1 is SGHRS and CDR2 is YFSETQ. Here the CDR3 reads CASSLDFETQYF. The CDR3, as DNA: TGCGCCAGCAGCTTGGATTTTGAGACCCAGTACTTC.

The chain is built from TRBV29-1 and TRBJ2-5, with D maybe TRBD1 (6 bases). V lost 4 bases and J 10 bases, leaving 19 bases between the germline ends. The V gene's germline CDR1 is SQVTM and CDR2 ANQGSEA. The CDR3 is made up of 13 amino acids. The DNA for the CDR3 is TGCAGCGTTGTGAAAGGGGGTCGTGAGGGCCAGTACTTC. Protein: CSVVKGGREGQYF. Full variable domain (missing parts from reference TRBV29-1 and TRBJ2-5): SAVISQKPSRDICQRGTSLTIQCQVDSQVTMMFWYRQQPGQSLTLIATANQGSEATYESGFVIDKFPISRPNLTFSTLTVSNMSPEDSSIYLCSVVKGGREGQYFGPGTRLLVL.

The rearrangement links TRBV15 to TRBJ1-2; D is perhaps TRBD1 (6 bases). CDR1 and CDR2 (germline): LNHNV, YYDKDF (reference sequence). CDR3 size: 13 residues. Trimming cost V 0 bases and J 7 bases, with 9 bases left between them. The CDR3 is CATSRDVGGGYTF. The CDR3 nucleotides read TGTGCCACCAGCAGAGATGTAGGGGGTGGCTACACCTTC.

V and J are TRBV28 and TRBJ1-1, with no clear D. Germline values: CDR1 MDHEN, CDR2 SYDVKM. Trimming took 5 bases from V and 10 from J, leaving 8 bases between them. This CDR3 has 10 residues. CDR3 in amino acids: CASSTTRAFF. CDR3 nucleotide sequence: TGTGCCAGCAGTACAACTAGAGCTTTCTTT.